Below are 17 T cell receptor beta chains sequenced from a single sample in a study of radiation and T cells in renal cell carcinoma. Sequencing was performed with immunoSEQ multiplex PCR; in TCRdb, only in-frame clones are kept and a portion is missing. The profile shows 150,000 to 200,000 clones, around 90% of them singletons. The time point denotes: blood 4 weeks post-SBRT, at nephrectomy. Treatment meaning: 15 Gy SBRT to primary tumor, nephrectomy 4 weeks later. The input for sequencing was blood, taken from a patient whose treatment included radiotherapy and nephrectomy. Receptors originate from a woman in her forties or fifties with renal cell carcinoma.

A few counts support this clone. The chain is built from TRBV5-6 and TRBJ2-1, with D uncertain. This CDR3 has 14 amino acids. Germline V CDR1 and CDR2: SGHDT, YYEEEE. The ends were cut back, 0 bases at V and 4 bases at J, with 8 bases in the middle. The CDR3 region is CASSLVSLYNEQFF. CDR3 nucleotide sequence: TGTGCCAGCAGCTTGGTTAGCCTATACAATGAGCAGTTCTTC.

This clone appeared a single time. This CDR3 reads CASSPEADYGYTF. The DNA for the CDR3 is TGTGCCAGCTCACCGGAAGCGGACTATGGCTACACCTTC. The rearrangement links TRBV18 to TRBJ1-2; no definite D call. Trimming removed 3 bases from V and 3 bases from J, with 8 bases in between. This CDR3 is 13 amino acids long. The germline gives CDR1 KGHSH, CDR2 LQKENI.

V is TRBV18 and J is TRBJ1-2; no reliable D call. The germline V gene has CDR1 KGHSH and CDR2 LQKENI. Trimming left V 3 bases short and J 4 bases short, with 18 bases between. The CDR3 is 16 residues long. The CDR3 DNA is TGTGCCAGCTCACCCCGGCTTCCTTCTAGCATCTATGGCTACACCTTC. Its protein product is CASSPRLPSSIYGYTF.

J is TRBJ2-6 and V is TRBV11-3; D gene uncertain. The CDR3 contains 13 residues. The V and J ends lost 3 bases and 2 bases respectively, with 2 bases between them. Germline values: CDR1 SGHNT, CDR2 YENEEA. Here the CDR3 reads CASSFTGANVLTF. The CDR3 DNA is TGTGCCAGCAGCTTCACTGGGGCCAACGTCCTGACTTTC.

This chain connects TRBV9 to TRBJ2-1; D gene ambiguous. The V end was cut by 3 bases, the J end by 8 bases, with 12 bases between. CDR3 length: 13 residues. CDR1 is SGDLS, CDR2 YYNGEE, per germline. This CDR3 reads CASSADPYDEQFF. CDR3 in DNA: TGTGCCAGCAGCGCGGACCCATATGATGAGCAGTTCTTC.

This chain uses TRBV7-8 with TRBJ2-3; 14 bases align to TRBD2. V trimming: 5 bases; J trimming: 5 bases; junction bases outside the gene matches: 9. CDR3 length: 17 residues. Germline-derived CDR1 and CDR2 are SGHVS and FQNEAQ. For the CDR3, the DNA is TGTGCCAGCAGCGCGAGACTAGCGGGGGGGCGTAGAGATACGCAGTATTTT. Protein sequence: CASSARLAGGRRDTQYF.

The chain links TRBV2 to TRBJ1-6; 8 bases are shared with TRBD1. The germline CDR1 and CDR2 sequences are SNHLY and FYNNEI. The length of the CDR3 is 14 residues. Trimming removed 2 bases from V and 9 bases from J; junction bases left unmatched: 3. The CDR3 DNA sequence: TGTGCCAGCAGTGAACAGGGGGCAGGTTCACCCCTCCACTTT. It codes for CASSEQGAGSPLHF.

The CDR3 nucleotides are TGTGCCACCAGCCCATATCTAAGCAGGCGGGAGGCCTACGAGCAGTACTTC. Its translation is CATSPYLSRREAYEQYF. The chain links TRBV15 to TRBJ2-7, with 8 bases lining up with TRBD2. This CDR3 contains 17 residues. CDR1 LNHNV and CDR2 YYDKDF come from the germline V gene (reference sequence). V lost 5 bases to trimming and J lost 2 bases; unmatched junction nucleotides: 14.

This chain links TRBV6-1 with TRBJ1-1; no clear D. Germline lookup yields CDR1 MNHNS and CDR2 SASEGT. V was trimmed by 1 base and J by 1 base, leaving 7 bases between them. The CDR3 runs to 14 residues. This CDR3 is CASSEDRRNTEAFF. In DNA form, the CDR3 reads TGTGCCAGCAGTGAAGACCGGAGGAACACTGAAGCTTTCTTT.

This chain joins TRBV2 and TRBJ1-6; TRBD1 matches at 7 bases. There are 13 residues in the CDR3. Germline V gene sequence: CDR1 SNHLY, CDR2 FYNNEI. V shed 3 bases, J shed 9 bases, and the junction held 2 bases outside the gene matches. This CDR3 is CASSDRGISPLHF. Written as DNA, the CDR3 is TGTGCCAGCAGTGACAGGGGGATTTCACCCCTCCACTTT. Using reference TRBV2 and TRBJ1-6 for the parts outside the CDR3, the full variable domain is EPEVTQTPSHQVTQMGQEVILRCVPISNHLYFYWYRQILGQKVEFLVSFYNNEISEKSEIFDDQFSVERPDGSNFTLKIRSTKLEDSAMYFCASSDRGISPLHFGNGTRLTVT.

The genes are TRBV4-3 and TRBJ1-5; 8 positions match TRBD1. This CDR3 has 16 amino acids. V was clipped by 0 bases and J by 6 bases; unmatched bases: 7. In germline, CDR1 is LGHNA, CDR2 YSLEER. CDR3 nucleotide sequence: TGCGCCAGCAGCCAAGATCTAGCAGGGGGCGTTCAGCCCCAGCATTTT. Its protein is CASSQDLAGGVQPQHF.

The V gene is TRBV15, the J gene TRBJ2-3; D may be TRBD2 (6 bases). The length of the CDR3 is 14 residues. CDR1 and CDR2 (germline): LNHNV, YYDKDF (reference sequence). Trimming cost V 7 bases and J 4 bases, with 15 bases left between them. The chain's CDR3 is CATKDYRWSDTQYF. CDR3 nucleotides: TGTGCCACCAAGGACTACCGCTGGTCAGATACGCAGTATTTT.

The chain carries TRBV5-5 and TRBJ1-1; D remains ambiguous. CDR3 length: 15 residues. Germline CDR1 reads SGHKS; CDR2 reads YYEKEE (reference sequence). V was cut by 2 bases and J by 6 bases, with 17 bases left in between. CDR3 DNA sequence: TGTGCCAGCAGCTTAAATGGGGAGTTAAGGGCTGAAGCTTTCTTT. It yields the protein CASSLNGELRAEAFF.

The chain is built from TRBV11-2 and TRBJ2-1, with TRBD2 identical over 8 bases. This CDR3 region has 17 residues. Trimming at V came to 5 bases and at J to 2 bases, leaving 11 bases not matched to a gene. The germline gives CDR1 SGHAT, CDR2 FQNNGV. CDR3 residues: CASSPIRTSWTYNEQFF. The CDR3 region has the DNA TGTGCCAGCAGCCCGATACGGACTAGCTGGACCTACAATGAGCAGTTCTTC. Full variable domain (remainder filled in from reference TRBV11-2 and TRBJ2-1): EAGVAQSPRYKIIEKRQSVAFWCNPISGHATLYWYQQILGQGPKLLIQFQNNGVVDDSQLPKDRFSAERLKGVDSTLKIQPAKLEDSAVYLCASSPIRTSWTYNEQFFGPGTRLTVL.

The CDR3 coding sequence is TGTGCCAGCTCACCACCGTTTGGCAGGATGAACACTGAAGCTTTCTTT. It yields the protein CASSPPFGRMNTEAFF. The V call is TRBV18, the J call TRBJ1-1; D not resolved. Germline V gene sequence: CDR1 KGHSH, CDR2 LQKENI. The CDR3 contains 16 residues. V lost 0 bases, J lost 0 bases, and 11 bases lay in between.

The chain carries TRBV9 and TRBJ2-1, with D hard to call. The germline V and J ends were trimmed by 0 bases and 9 bases, with 13 bases remaining between them. Germline CDR1 is SGDLS and CDR2 is YYNGEE. The CDR3 runs 14 residues. The CDR3 loop reads CASSVAHGVGEQFF. DNA of the CDR3: TGTGCCAGCAGCGTAGCGCACGGAGTAGGTGAGCAGTTCTTC.

The chain joins TRBV2 to TRBJ1-1; D not resolved. V was pared by 7 bases and J by 4 bases, with 13 bases between. The CDR3 is 13 amino acids. In germline, CDR1 is SNHLY, CDR2 FYNNEI. The DNA of the CDR3 is TGTGCCAGCACGGCCAGCCGATCCACTGAAGCTTTCTTT. This encodes CASTASRSTEAFF.